This T cell receptor beta chain is drawn from a study of identical twins' blood T cells. The CDR3 is 14 amino acids. Germline lookup yields CDR1 SEHNR and CDR2 FQNEAQ (reference sequence). V was clipped by 5 bases and J by 3 bases; unmatched bases: 4. This clonotype was detected only a few times. TCRdb redid the calling of the 5' RACE reads with MiXCR, one entry per CDR3 protein. Among 300,000 to 400,000 distinct CDR3 sequences listed, roughly 30% were seen once. Material: PBMCs. The sequence was obtained from a woman aged 18-49 years in good health. The rearrangement links TRBV7-9 to TRBJ1-5; the match to TRBD1 covers 7 bases. In DNA form, the CDR3 reads TGTGCCAGCAGCATACAGGGGAACAATCAGCCCCAGCATTTT. Residues: CASSIQGNNQPQHF.